Listed below are T cell receptor beta chains from one sample, sequenced in a study of high-grade serous ovarian cancer treatment subgroups. The method was immunoSEQ multiplex PCR; TCRdb's version includes in-frame clones alone and lacks a portion of them. Seen here are approximately 6,600 clones, around 79% observed once, and the top ten hold 6.5% to 8%. Sequencing was performed on tumor tissue. Receptor source: a human donor with high-grade serous ovarian cancer. Each CDR3 is given with its conserved first and last residue. Fields, in order: D gene, V gene, J gene, clone size, CDR3 DNA, CDR3 protein. The D gene is left open where the match is weak. Clone size is stated in some rows and not others, as once, few, many or a class when expanded.

TRBD2	TRBV9	TRBJ2-7	NA	TGTGCCAGCAGCCTCCGGACTAGCGGTCCTAAAGAGCAGTACTTC	CASSLRTSGPKEQYF
TRBD2	TRBV19	TRBJ2-7	NA	TGTGCCAGTAGTAGAGGGGACTACTACGAGCAGTACTTC	CASSRGDYYEQYF
TRBD2	TRBV5-1	TRBJ2-5	NA	TGCGCCAGCAGCCCGGGAGGGATTCAAGAGACCCAGTACTTC	CASSPGGIQETQYF
TRBD2	TRBV29-1	TRBJ2-7	NA	TGCAGCGTTGACTTCTCGGGGGGTAGCGACGAGCAGTACTTC	CSVDFSGGSDEQYF
NA	TRBV7-9	TRBJ1-1	few	TGTGCCAGCAGCGCTGTAGGTTCAGCTGAAGCTTTCTTT	CASSAVGSAEAFF
TRBD1	TRBV7-6	TRBJ1-5	NA	TGTGCCAGCAGCTGGGGGGACAGGACTAATCAGCCCCAGCATTTT	CASSWGDRTNQPQHF
NA	TRBV11-2	TRBJ2-1	NA	TGTGCCAGCAGCTTAGGGGAGCGAAGGCAGTTCTTC	CASSLGERRQFF
TRBD2	TRBV11-3	TRBJ2-5	NA	TGTGCCAGCAGTCCTAGCGGGAGTGCGACCCAGTACTTC	CASSPSGSATQYF
NA	TRBV18	TRBJ2-1	NA	TGTGCCAGCTCACCACCTTCACTTACCCTTGAGCAGTTCTTC	CASSPPSLTLEQFF
NA	TRBV10-1	TRBJ2-7	few	TGCGCCAGCAGTGAGTCTGGGGTTTACGAGCAGTACTTC	CASSESGVYEQYF
TRBD1	TRBV7-8	TRBJ2-7	NA	TGTGCCAGCAGCCCACGGGACAGGTCTTACGAGCAGTACTTC	CASSPRDRSYEQYF
NA	TRBV7-2	TRBJ2-4	NA	TGTGCCAGCAGCCCACCAGGGGGGAAAAACATTCAGTACTTC	CASSPPGGKNIQYF
TRBD1	TRBV5-4	TRBJ2-5	NA	TGTGCCAGCAGCCCACAGGGGGGTTATGTGGAGACCCAGTACTTC	CASSPQGGYVETQYF
NA	TRBV11-2	TRBJ2-7	NA	TGTGCCAGCAGCACGAGGCTATCCTCCTACGAGCAGTACTTC	CASSTRLSSYEQYF
TRBD2	TRBV5-6	TRBJ2-7	NA	TGTGCCAGCAGCGGGGCCCCTAGCGGGAGTTACGAGCAGTACTTC	CASSGAPSGSYEQYF
TRBD2	TRBV4-1	TRBJ2-5	NA	TGCGCCAGCAGCCAAGCCCCTAGCGGGAGTCTCTGGGGGACCCAGTACTTC	CASSQAPSGSLWGTQYF
TRBD1	TRBV6-6	TRBJ2-7	NA	TGTGCCAGCAGTTATAATGAGGGGGCGCAGTACGAGCAGTACTTC	CASSYNEGAQYEQYF
TRBD1	TRBV4-2	TRBJ2-5	once	TGTGCCAGCAGCCAGTCCTTGGGACAGGGAGGAGAGACCCAGTACTTC	CASSQSLGQGGETQYF
TRBD2	TRBV7-3	TRBJ2-3	NA	TGTGCCAGCAGGGCGGGCGGGAGGAGCACAGATACGCAGTATTTT	CASRAGGRSTDTQYF
TRBD1	TRBV28	TRBJ1-1	NA	TGTGCCAGCCTTACCCTCGGGACAGTCACTGAAGCTTTCTTT	CASLTLGTVTEAFF
TRBD2	TRBV2	TRBJ2-5	NA	TGTGCCAGCTCCCCCGAGACTAGCGTAAAAAGGGAGACCCAGTACTTC	CASSPETSVKRETQYF
NA	TRBV19	TRBJ2-1	NA	TGTGCCAGTACCCTCGTTGGGGGACTGCCTCTCAATGAGCAGTTCTTC	CASTLVGGLPLNEQFF
NA	TRBV11-1	TRBJ2-2	few	TGTGCCAGCAGCTTTACTAGCACCGGGGAGCTGTTTTTT	CASSFTSTGELFF